This T cell receptor beta chain was observed in a study of shared clonotypes between healthy human individuals. Several immunoSEQ plates received, in even portions, the genomic DNA of each subset. Per the original data handling: Junction-only immunoSEQ sequences carried no quality scores, so filtering differed. Clones were read by immunoSEQ multiplex PCR, and TCRdb kept only the in-frame ones, dropping some. That table gives V, J and clone size, and the DNA gave D and trimming. Here the sample spans fewer than 650,000 clones, 70% to 80% being singletons. This CDR3 is built from 15 residues. Germline V gene sequence: CDR1 MDHEN, CDR2 SYDVKM. The V end lost 4 bases, the J end lost 0 bases, and 13 bases lay between the germline ends. The study's findings and limits: There were few donors, and this limited the genetic and exposure-history diversity represented.

A note on this clone: Its specificity is not known.

The source is a woman aged 40-49 years in good health. Some clones in this sample may be carry-over from other donors' samples. The chain carries TRBV28 and TRBJ2-7; TRBD1 or TRBD2 may be the D gene (5 bases each). The specimen was PBMCs. CDR3 nucleotides: TGTGCCAGCAGTTGGGGGACGACGAGCTCCTACGAGCAGTACTTC. Residues: CASSWGTTSSYEQYF.